A selection of T cell receptor beta chains follows, all from one sample in a study of cytomegalovirus exposure and HLA in healthy donors. This table comes from immunoSEQ multiplex PCR, and its TCRdb copy is limited to in-frame clones, with some not included. The sample totals about 44,000 clones. The sequenced material came from PBMCs. These receptors were collected from a male donor in good health and CMV-seronegative. Each CDR3 is given without its conserved first and last residue. A D gene is named only where the DNA matches it firmly.

j_call,v_call,d_call,cdr3_aa
TRBJ2-1,TRBV4-2,NA,ASSQGGEWNEQF
TRBJ1-1,TRBV25-1,NA,ASSDGGRDTEAF
TRBJ2-7,TRBV28,TRBD1,ASSLRNRGPDTYEQY
TRBJ2-5,TRBV30,NA,AWSVGGQSKTQY
TRBJ2-3,TRBV5-4,NA,ASSFPTGRVSNTQY
TRBJ2-7,TRBV14,NA,ASSQVRGSMNYEQY
TRBJ1-3,TRBV14,NA,ASSQVRGPRDTIY
TRBJ2-7,TRBV30,NA,AWSPGLSSYEQY
TRBJ1-2,TRBV5-4,NA,ASSFDRNTRYGYT
TRBJ1-2,TRBV14,NA,ASRKSYGYT
TRBJ1-4,TRBV19,TRBD1,ASRSHLPTGSHGKLF
TRBJ2-3,TRBV5-1,NA,ASSLLLATDTQY
TRBJ1-4,TRBV18,TRBD1,ASSPRGQTLTTNEKLF
TRBJ2-3,TRBV9,TRBD2,ASSVGAGGPDTQY
TRBJ1-1,TRBV18,NA,ASSPIIATEAF
TRBJ2-5,TRBV7-9,TRBD2,ASSLDVAAGGETQY
TRBJ2-7,TRBV11-2,NA,ASSPRTQPEQY
TRBJ2-1,TRBV11-2,NA,ASSLAASGYNEQF
TRBJ2-1,TRBV14,NA,ASSQDRNTEQF
TRBJ2-3,TRBV5-1,NA,ASSSNTDTQY
TRBJ1-5,TRBV7-8,NA,ASSFDRQPQH
TRBJ2-7,TRBV6-4,TRBD2,ASSVELATEQY
TRBJ2-3,TRBV7-9,TRBD1,ASSTGQAKGDTQY
TRBJ1-5,TRBV6-6,NA,ASSLGGVQPQH
TRBJ1-5,TRBV19,TRBD1,ASSIQDRGRNQPQH
TRBJ2-7,TRBV5-5,TRBD2,ASSLPGAGDYEQY
TRBJ1-1,TRBV18,TRBD1,ASSPRDRGRMTEAF
TRBJ1-2,TRBV27,NA,ASKLQGTGINYT
TRBJ2-3,TRBV28,NA,ASGVGGTVTDTQY
TRBJ1-5,TRBV30,NA,AWSLGANQPQH
NA,TRBV7-9,NA,ASTDSPYEQY
TRBJ1-5,TRBV30,NA,AWSVQSSNQPQH
TRBJ1-3,TRBV27,NA,ASSVGGEGNTIY
TRBJ2-7,TRBV30,NA,AWSVAAYDEQY
NA,TRBV10-2,TRBD2,ASSEGGLGTSGASYEQY
TRBJ2-2,TRBV9,TRBD1,ASSVGGQGHTGELF
TRBJ2-5,TRBV4-1,TRBD2,ASSRLAGAYETQY
TRBJ2-7,TRBV6-1,TRBD1,ASSERQGTLGQY
TRBJ2-1,TRBV5-1,NA,ASSLVWGLNSSYNEQF
TRBJ2-6,TRBV4-3,NA,ASSQDSVGANVLT
TRBJ2-1,TRBV14,NA,ASSPSRIEQF